These 11 T cell receptor beta chains were sequenced from one sample in a study of T cells in localized non-small cell lung cancer. Method: immunoSEQ multiplex PCR; TCRdb's copy keeps in-frame clones and lacks some. The sample lists 25,000 to 30,000 clones; roughly 89% were seen once. The input for sequencing was peripheral blood, taken before any cancer treatment. These receptors all come from a male donor aged 60 or over with stage I lung adenocarcinoma.

The gene calls are TRBV18 and TRBJ1-1; no clear D. CDR3 length: 15 amino acids. The germline V gene encodes CDR1 KGHSH and CDR2 LQKENI. Trimming cost V 0 bases and J 1 base, with 9 bases left between them. CDR3: CASSPPDLGNTEAFF. The CDR3 nucleotides are TGTGCCAGCTCACCACCGGACCTTGGGAACACTGAAGCTTTCTTT.

The chain links TRBV28 to TRBJ2-3; 10 bases line up with TRBD1. Looked up from germline, CDR1 is MDHEN and CDR2 is SYDVKM. With 6 bases clipped from V and 2 bases from J, the junction kept 11 bases outside the gene matches. This CDR3 spans 17 amino acids. The CDR3, as DNA: TGTGCCAGCAGGCGACCCTCCGACAGGGGGCTCACAGATACGCAGTATTTT. Protein product: CASRRPSDRGLTDTQYF.

The gene calls are TRBV10-1 and TRBJ1-2; no reliable D call. Trimming removed 3 bases at V and 1 base at J, with 3 bases between. CDR3 size: 12 residues. The germline CDR1 and CDR2 sequences are WNHNN and SYGVQD (reference sequence). The CDR3 here is CASSEDNYGYTF. The CDR3 coding sequence is TGCGCCAGCAGTGAAGATAACTATGGCTACACCTTC.

This chain connects TRBV5-1 to TRBJ2-3, with D perhaps matching TRBD1 or TRBD2 (7 bases each). Trimming took 4 bases from V and 0 from J, leaving 15 bases between them. From germline, CDR1 is SGHRS and CDR2 YFSETQ. The CDR3 length is 16 residues. The CDR3 here is CASSRLGGGSTDTQYF. The CDR3 DNA is TGCGCCAGCAGCCGCTTGGGAGGGGGCAGCACAGATACGCAGTATTTT.

Worth noting for this clone: The germline gene is not matched at one end of the junction; a read error may be the cause. The chain's CDR3 is CASSQDYGVSGDTIYF. DNA of the CDR3: TGCGCCAGCAGCCAAGATTATGGAGTCTCTGGAGACACCATATATTTT. The chain is built from TRBV4-3 and TRBJ1-3; D is undetermined. The length of the CDR3 is 16 residues. The germline V gene encodes CDR1 LGHNA and CDR2 YSLEER.

The rearrangement links TRBV5-1 to TRBJ1-2, with unresolved D. CDR3 length equals 15 residues. V was clipped by 4 bases and J by 5 bases, with 18 bases between them. Germline V CDR1 and CDR2: SGHRS, YFSETQ. CDR3 in DNA: TGCGCCAGCAGCCCACCCCCCGGGGTGGAGTATGGCTACACCTTC. This encodes CASSPPPGVEYGYTF.

The chain has TRBV13 and TRBJ1-1; D is possibly TRBD1 (5 bases). Germline assignment: CDR1 PRHDT and CDR2 FYEKMQ (reference sequence). The CDR3 extends over 14 amino acids. V was trimmed by 2 bases and J by 5 bases, leaving 12 bases between them. The CDR3 region has the DNA TGTGCCAGCAGCTTATTGCGGGGGGAAACTGAAGCTTTCTTT. It specifies CASSLLRGETEAFF.

This clone occurred once. The V and J genes are TRBV27 and TRBJ1-4; 8 bases match TRBD1. CDR1 is MNHEY, CDR2 SMNVEV, per germline (reference sequence). With V trimmed by 8 bases and J by 5 bases, 4 bases remained unmatched. The CDR3 has 13 amino acids. Here the CDR3 DNA reads TGTGCCAGCTCGGACAGGGAGAATGAAAAACTGTTTTTT. Translation: CASSDRENEKLFF.

The chain has TRBV18 and TRBJ1-1; D perhaps matches TRBD1 (6 bases). Germline V gene lookup returns CDR1 KGHSH and CDR2 LQKENI. V was shortened by 9 bases and J by 1 base, with 18 bases between the two germline ends. The CDR3 runs 15 residues. CDR3 amino acids: CASTGGATKNTEAFF. The CDR3 DNA sequence: TGTGCCAGTACGGGGGGGGCGACGAAGAACACTGAAGCTTTCTTT.

This chain connects TRBV18 to TRBJ1-2, with D unclear. Per germline, CDR1 KGHSH and CDR2 LQKENI. The CDR3 length is 15 residues. Trimming pared 2 bases from V and 8 bases from J, leaving 18 bases between. CDR3 in amino acids: CASSPDEGRTSGYTF. The DNA for the CDR3 is TGTGCCAGCTCACCAGATGAGGGCAGGACGAGCGGCTACACCTTC.

This sequence joins TRBV2 and TRBJ2-2; D tentatively fits TRBD1 or TRBD2 (5 bases each). The CDR3 extends over 16 amino acids. CDR1 and CDR2 (germline): SNHLY, FYNNEI. V was shortened by 4 bases and J by 1 base, with 13 bases between the two germline ends. The DNA for the CDR3 is TGTGCCAGCAGTGCTTTTGGGACGGAGAACACCGGGGAGCTGTTTTTT. Amino acids: CASSAFGTENTGELFF.